These T cell receptor beta chains were read from a single sample in a study of molecular identifiers for immune sequencing clone quantification. In TCRdb, the PCR reads were re-called with MiXCR into one record per CDR3 protein. The table lists approximately 54,000 distinct CDR3 sequences, 25% of them singletons. Sequencing was done on a sample of naive CD8+ T cells from blood, with Jurkat cell RNA spiked in. These receptors came from a human donor in good health. Some libraries in this study had Jurkat cell RNA spiked in. Both conserved end residues are part of each CDR3. A D gene is named only where the DNA matches it firmly. The size field is filled for only some rows; it gives once, few, many or a size class.

d_gene,v_gene,abundance,j_gene,CDR3nt,CDR3aa
-,TRBV12-3/TRBV12-4,many,TRBJ2-3,TGTGCCAGCAGTTTGGGCTACTCGGACACAGATACGCAGTATTTT,CASSLGYSDTDTQYF
-,TRBV14,many,TRBJ2-4,TGTGCCAGCAGCCAAGAGCACAGAGGGAAAAACATTCAGTACTTC,CASSQEHRGKNIQYF
TRBD1,TRBV12-3/TRBV12-4,many,TRBJ1-1,TGTGCCAGCAGTGGAACGACAGGGCTCGGCGAAGCTTTCTTT,CASSGTTGLGEAFF
-,TRBV20-1,-,TRBJ2-7,TGCAGTGCTGGACGACTAGGGACCTACAAGCAGTACTTC,CSAGRLGTYKQYF
-,TRBV11-2,many,TRBJ2-7,TGTGCCAGCAGCTCCTATTACGAGCAGTACTTC,CASSSYYEQYF
TRBD1,TRBV6-2/TRBV6-3,many,TRBJ1-1,TGTGCCAGCAGTACCCTGGACAGGGAGAACACTGAAGCTTTCTTT,CASSTLDRENTEAFF
-,TRBV24-1,many,TRBJ2-2,TGTGCCACCAGCCCGAATCGGGTTATCACCGGGGAGCTGTTTTTT,CATSPNRVITGELFF
-,TRBV20-1,few,TRBJ2-7,TGCAGTGCTAGAGATACAGGGAGATACGAGCAGTACTTC,CSARDTGRYEQYF
-,TRBV20-1,many,TRBJ2-5,TGCAGTGCTAGAGATCCCTCGACACAGGTTATCCAAGAGACCCAGTACTTC,CSARDPSTQVIQETQYF
-,TRBV12-3/TRBV12-4,many,TRBJ2-2,TGTGCCAGCATACAGGAGAACACCGGGGAGCTGTTTTTT,CASIQENTGELFF
-,TRBV20-1,many,TRBJ2-7,TGCAGTGCTAGGGAACTAGCCTACGAGCAGTACTTC,CSARELAYEQYF
TRBD1,TRBV6-2/TRBV6-3,many,TRBJ1-1,TGTGCCAGCAGTTTAGCTCCCGGGACAGTCGGAAACATGAACACTGAAGCTTTCTTT,CASSLAPGTVGNMNTEAFF
-,TRBV6-2/TRBV6-3,-,TRBJ1-1,TGTGCCAGCAGGGACGGCTGCGTGAACACTGAAGCTTTCTTT,CASRDGCVNTEAFF
TRBD1,TRBV11-2,few,TRBJ2-7,TGTGCCAGTTCCGGACAGGCGAATTACGAGCAGTACTTC,CASSGQANYEQYF
-,TRBV27,-,TRBJ1-1,TGTGCCGGCAGTTTATACGCCAAGGGCACTGAAGCTTTCTTT,CAGSLYAKGTEAFF
-,TRBV7-9,many,TRBJ2-7,TGTGCCAGCAGCTTAGGCCAACGGACAGGGAGGGACTACGAGCAGTACTTC,CASSLGQRTGRDYEQYF
TRBD1,TRBV6-2/TRBV6-3,-,TRBJ1-2,TGTGCCGGCAGTCCTCCCGGGACAGGGGTTGGCTACACCTTC,CAGSPPGTGVGYTF
-,TRBV28,-,TRBJ2-2,TGTGCCAGCAGTCCGAGTAGCCCCGGGGAGCTGTTTTTT,CASSPSSPGELFF
-,TRBV30,many,TRBJ2-3,TGTGCCTGGAGTGTAGTCGGAGATACGCAGTATTTT,CAWSVVGDTQYF
-,TRBV5-1,many,TRBJ1-1,TGCGCCAGCAGCTTCGCGAACACTGAAGCTTTCTTT,CASSFANTEAFF
-,TRBV4-2,-,TRBJ1-2,TGTGCCAGCAGCCCCGGGACCCTCAGTGCCCTTAGCTACACCTTC,CASSPGTLSALSYTF
-,TRBV29-1,many,TRBJ1-1,TGCAGCGTTGAACAGGGGATCGCTGAAGCTTTCTTT,CSVEQGIAEAFF
TRBD1,TRBV30,many,TRBJ1-5,TGTGCCTGGAGTGTACTGGGGGACAGTAATTATCAGCCCCAGCATTTT,CAWSVLGDSNYQPQHF
TRBD2,TRBV4-3,-,TRBJ2-3,TGCGCCCGCAGCCAACGAGCGGGGGGGGGATATAGCACAGATACGCAGTATTTT,CARSQRAGGGYSTDTQYF
TRBD2,TRBV6-1,many,TRBJ2-1,TGTGCCAGCAGTGAACTCCCCCGACAGGACTGGTCTAGCGGGGAGAACAATGAGCAGTTCTTC,CASSELPRQDWSSGENNEQFF
-,TRBV25-1,many,TRBJ2-7,TGTGCCAGCAGTGAATATGGCGAGCAGTACTTC,CASSEYGEQYF
-,TRBV6-1,many,TRBJ1-6,TGTGCCAGCACCCCGGACCCCGCCGGGCATTCACCCCTCCACTTT,CASTPDPAGHSPLHF
-,TRBV19,many,TRBJ1-5,TGTGCCAGTAGTGCCGGGACTGAGGGTAATCAGCCCCAGCATTTT,CASSAGTEGNQPQHF
-,TRBV11-3,many,TRBJ2-7,TGTGCCAGCAGCCCGGGACATAGCTACGAGCAGTACTTC,CASSPGHSYEQYF
-,TRBV20-1,many,TRBJ2-4,TGCAGTGCTAGATTATCCAGTGGCAAAAACATTCAGTACTTC,CSARLSSGKNIQYF
-,TRBV6-2/TRBV6-3,many,TRBJ2-7,TGTGCCAGCAGTTCGCGACCGGGGCCAATGGCCTACGAGCAGTACTTC,CASSSRPGPMAYEQYF
TRBD2,TRBV12-3/TRBV12-4,many,TRBJ2-3,TGTGCCAGCAGTTTTGTGTTAGCGGGGGGCTCTTACACAGATACGCAGTATTTT,CASSFVLAGGSYTDTQYF